Below, 5 T cell receptor beta chains from the same sample are listed, as sequenced in a study of CD8+CD57+ T cells in acquired aplastic anemia. Selection for sequencing was limited to patients who had shown CD8+CD57+ cell expansion by flow cytometry. TCR beta VDJ and CDR3 profiles were obtained from a genomic DNA template. TCRdb re-called the reads through MiXCR, storing one row per CDR3 protein. The sample has approximately 130,000 distinct CDR3 sequences; about 40% are singletons. Sequencing used sorted CD4+, CD8+, or CD8+CD57+ T cells (not recorded which) from PBMCs. These receptors all stem from a human donor with aplastic anemia.

This clonotype appeared many times. This sequence joins TRBV19 and TRBJ1-2; no clear D. The CDR3 covers 13 residues. Germline V lookup: CDR1 LNHDA, CDR2 SQIVND (reference sequence). The germline V and J ends were trimmed by 0 bases and 6 bases, with 8 bases remaining between them. The DNA of the CDR3 is TGTGCCAGTAGTATAGAGGGAGGGCATGGCTACACCTTC. This encodes CASSIEGGHGYTF. The full variable domain, rest sourced from reference TRBV19 and TRBJ1-2, is DGGITQSPKYLFRKEGQNVTLSCEQNLNHDAMYWYRQDPGQGLRLIYYSQIVNDFQKGDIAEGYSVSREKKESFPLTVTSAQKNPTAFYLCASSIEGGHGYTFGSGTRLTVV.

Only a few counts were recorded for this clonotype. The chain employs TRBV6-1 and TRBJ2-2; no clear D. This CDR3 spans 14 amino acids. Per the germline V gene, CDR1 is MNHNS and CDR2 is SASEGT. V lost 4 bases and J 3 bases, leaving 9 bases between the germline ends. CDR3 in DNA: TGTGCCAGCAGTGGTGAAAGATACACCGGGGAGCTGTTTTTT. Its protein product is CASSGERYTGELFF.

The V call is TRBV7-8, the J call TRBJ2-1, with 9 bases matching TRBD2. CDR1 and CDR2 from the germline V gene are SGHVS and FQNEAQ. Germline trimming cut 6 bases from V and 4 bases from J; bases unmatched to any gene: 1. The CDR3 totals 13 residues. The DNA of the CDR3 is TGTGCCAGCAGGACTAGCGGATACAATGAGCAGTTCTTC. Its protein product is CASRTSGYNEQFF.

Regarding this clonotype: No DNA is shown, since the ends of the CDR3 on it are uncertain; the CDR3 is the one TCRdb lists. V gene TRBV29-1 combines with J gene TRBJ1-2. Per the germline V gene, CDR1 is SQVTM and CDR2 is ANQGSEA. 14 amino acids form the CDR3, both terminal residues included. CDR3 loop: CSIYLCSVETGYTF.

The sample holds many counts of this clonotype. The chain has TRBV24-1 and TRBJ2-1, with 10 bases aligning to TRBD1. The length of the CDR3 is 16 residues. Per germline, CDR1 KGHDR and CDR2 SFDVKD. V dropped 0 bases and J dropped 5; count of bases not matched to a gene: 3. Written as DNA, the CDR3 is TGTGCCACCAGTGATTTGACCGGGACAGGGGACAATGAGCAGTTCTTC. Translated: CATSDLTGTGDNEQFF.